The 12 T cell receptor beta chains in this list originate from one sample, sequenced in a study of T cell repertoires in cytomegalovirus infection. TCRdb analysed the reads with MiXCR anew, one entry per CDR3 protein. The sample yields about 680,000 distinct CDR3 sequences, 20% to 25% seen once. The sample taken for sequencing was CD8+ T cells from PBMCs. All receptors derive from a human donor in good health (CMV status not recorded). Some clones in this sample may be carry-over from other donors' samples.

The chain recombines TRBV20-1 with TRBJ2-3, with TRBD2 matching 11 bases. The CDR3 totals 14 residues. The germline CDR1 and CDR2 sequences are DFQATT and SNEGSKA (reference sequence). J lost 5 bases, V lost 6 bases, and 7 bases had no gene match. The CDR3 nucleotides are TGCAGTGCCCCACTAGCGGGGGTATTAGATACGCAGTATTTT. Its translation: CSAPLAGVLDTQYF.

In this sample, this clonotype turned up a few times. The chain has TRBV7-9 and TRBJ2-1; maybe TRBD2 (7 bases). Per the germline V gene, CDR1 is SEHNR and CDR2 is FQNEAQ (reference sequence). The CDR3 spans 14 residues. Trimming removed 6 bases from V and 2 bases from J, with 11 bases in between. DNA for the CDR3: TGTGCCAGCAGGAAGGGGGGGCCCTACAATGAGCAGTTCTTC. Protein sequence: CASRKGGPYNEQFF.

This clonotype has only a few counts. The chain couples TRBV14 to TRBJ1-2; D is possibly TRBD1 (6 bases). The CDR3 is 16 residues long. The germline CDR1 and CDR2 sequences are SGHDN and FVKESK. V shed 0 bases and J shed 1 base, with 12 bases lying between them. The CDR3 DNA is TGTGCCAGCAGCCAAGATTACACAGGGAGTAACTATGGCTACACCTTC. It codes for CASSQDYTGSNYGYTF.

This clonotype was counted a few times. J is TRBJ2-1 and V is TRBV29-1, with D possibly TRBD2 on 6 matching bases. Germline assignment: CDR1 SQVTM and CDR2 ANQGSEA. Trimming removed 7 bases at V and 0 bases at J, with 13 bases between. The CDR3 contains 14 residues. The CDR3 nucleotides read TGCAGCGAGTGGGCGGGGAGCTCCTACAATGAGCAGTTCTTC. Translation gives CSEWAGSSYNEQFF.

This clonotype occurred many times. The chain has TRBV11-3 and TRBJ2-1; 8 nucleotides align to TRBD1. Trimming removed 1 base from V and 8 bases from J; junction bases left unmatched: 7. The CDR3 is 15 amino acids. CDR1 and CDR2 from the germline V gene are SGHNT and YENEEA. CDR3: CASSLGAGGRDEQFF. CDR3 in DNA: TGTGCCAGCAGCTTAGGGGCAGGGGGCCGGGATGAGCAGTTCTTC.

This clonotype has just a few counts. V gene TRBV19 combines with J gene TRBJ1-1; weak D call: TRBD1 (5 bases). Trimming left V 5 bases short and J 2 bases short, with 21 bases between. The CDR3 extends over 17 amino acids. Germline V gives CDR1 LNHDA, CDR2 SQIVND (reference sequence). The CDR3 DNA is TGTGCCAGTAGTTCCCTCGTGGGGGGAGATCTTAACACTGAAGCTTTCTTT. Amino acid sequence: CASSSLVGGDLNTEAFF.

The chain combines TRBV6-1 with TRBJ2-7; D is undetermined. V dropped 1 base and J dropped 5 bases, with 15 bases sitting between them. The length of the CDR3 is 15 residues. Germline assignment: CDR1 MNHNS and CDR2 SASEGT. The CDR3: CASSEEGWVKDEQYV. CDR3 DNA: TGTGCCAGCAGTGAAGAAGGTTGGGTAAAGGACGAGCAGTACGTC.

The V gene is TRBV15, the J gene TRBJ1-6; D perhaps matches TRBD1 (5 bases). The germline V gene has CDR1 LNHNV and CDR2 YYDKDF (reference sequence). This CDR3 spans 19 amino acids. Deletions cut 0 bases from V and 6 bases from J, with 21 bases between. In nucleotides, the CDR3 is TGTGCCACCAGCAGAGATTACCCACCCGGGACGGATGTTAATTCACCCCTCCACTTT. Its protein product is CATSRDYPPGTDVNSPLHF.

The V gene is TRBV6-2 or TRBV6-3, the J gene TRBJ2-7, with D perhaps matching TRBD1 or TRBD2 (6 bases each). Trimming stripped 6 bases from V and 3 bases from J, with 21 bases between. Germline V gene data show CDR1 as MNHEY and CDR2 as SVGEGT. The CDR3 loop spans 16 amino acids. CDR3 sequence: CASSPYRGGLDYEQYV. The CDR3 DNA follows: TGTGCCAGCAGCCCTTACCGAGGGGGACTGGACTACGAGCAGTACGTC.

CDR3 region: CASSLGTMNGYTF. In DNA form, the CDR3 reads TGCGCCAGCAGCCTCGGTACGATGAATGGCTACACCTTC. The J gene is TRBJ1-2, the V gene TRBV4-1, with unresolved D. CDR1 is MGHRA, CDR2 YSYEKL, per germline. The CDR3 length is 13 residues. V shed 4 bases and J shed 6 bases, with 12 bases lying between them.

This clonotype has a handful of counts. V usage is TRBV2 and J usage is TRBJ2-7; possibly TRBD2 for D (6 bases). The CDR3 length is 15 residues. The V gene's germline CDR1 is SNHLY and CDR2 FYNNEI. Trimming pared 3 bases from V and 0 bases from J, leaving 12 bases between. The CDR3 coding sequence is TGTGCCAGCAGTGAGTTAGCGGATCGCTCCTACGAGCAGTACTTC. Translating gives CASSELADRSYEQYF.

This clonotype was seen a few times. The chain uses TRBV27 and TRBJ1-1; D gene uncertain. The CDR3 contains 14 residues. CDR1 is MNHEY and CDR2 is SMNVEV in the germline V gene (reference sequence). V lost 5 bases and J 3 bases, leaving 13 bases between the germline ends. CDR3 bases: TGTGCCAGCAGTAGGGTAGTCGAGGACACTGAAGCTTTCTTT. Its protein product is CASSRVVEDTEAFF.